Listed here are 24 T cell receptor beta chains from one sample, sequenced in a study of T cell changes during pregnancy in multiple sclerosis. Using immunoSEQ multiplex PCR, the repertoire was profiled, and TCRdb retains in-frame clones only, with some absent. The sample lists fewer than 60,000 clones, roughly 93% seen once, with 1% to 1.5% in the top ten. Sequenced material: peripheral blood, taken in the second trimester of pregnancy. These receptors all come from a female donor with multiple sclerosis, enrolled in a pregnancy study.

The genes are TRBV5-1 and TRBJ2-3; 12 bases fit TRBD2. Trimming cost V 2 bases and J 5 bases; bases outside gene matches: 12. Germline values: CDR1 SGHRS, CDR2 YFSETQ. There are 18 residues in the CDR3. In DNA, the CDR3 is TGCGCCAGCAGCTTCCCCGCCCCTAGCGGGGGGGCAGAAGATACGCAGTATTTT. Protein: CASSFPAPSGGAEDTQYF.

The rearrangement uses TRBV19 and TRBJ1-6; a possible D gene is TRBD1 (6 bases). Germline loops: CDR1 LNHDA, CDR2 SQIVND (reference sequence). V was shortened by 2 bases and J by 10 bases, with 15 bases between the two germline ends. This CDR3 has 15 residues. The chain's CDR3 is CASSISWTVGSPLHF. CDR3 sequence (DNA): TGTGCCAGTAGTATAAGTTGGACAGTCGGATCACCCCTCCACTTT.

The chain joins TRBV7-8 to TRBJ1-2; a weak D match, TRBD1 (5 bases). Germline CDR1 reads SGHVS; CDR2 reads FQNEAQ. Trimming took 5 bases from V and 4 from J, leaving 11 bases between them. The CDR3 sequence is 13 residues long. The CDR3 DNA sequence: TGTGCCAGCAGCCCGGGGCGGGGCTATGGCTACACCTTC. As protein: CASSPGRGYGYTF. Full variable domain (outside the CDR3, taken from reference TRBV7-8 and TRBJ1-2): GAGVSQSPRYKVAKRGQDVALRCDPISGHVSLFWYQQALGQGPEFLTYFQNEAQLDKSGLPSDRFFAERPEGSVSTLKIQRTQQEDSAVYLCASSPGRGYGYTFGSGTRLTVV.

The V gene is TRBV5-4, the J gene TRBJ2-5; 13 bases map to TRBD2. Germline values: CDR1 SGHNT, CDR2 YYREEE (reference sequence). The ends lost 5 bases at V and 1 base at J; junction bases unmatched: 2. The CDR3 has 15 amino acids. The CDR3 DNA reads as TGTGCCAGCAGTTGGACTAGCGGGGGCCAAGAGACCCAGTACTTC. Its protein is CASSWTSGGQETQYF.

The count of this clone is one. The chain employs TRBV9 and TRBJ2-3; TRBD2 matches at 8 bases. Germline values: CDR1 SGDLS, CDR2 YYNGEE. V shed 4 bases, J shed 4 bases, and the junction held 8 bases outside the gene matches. CDR3 length equals 15 residues. CDR3 region: CASSPNSGGADTQYF. The CDR3 DNA is TGTGCCAGCAGCCCCAACAGCGGGGGAGCAGATACGCAGTATTTT.

In its sample, this clone was seen a few times. The V gene is TRBV10-1, the J gene TRBJ2-7, with D possibly matching TRBD2 (6 bases). Trimming took off 5 bases at V and 6 bases at J, with 14 bases between the two ends. Germline V gene data show CDR1 as WNHNN and CDR2 as SYGVQD (reference sequence). The CDR3 consists of 13 residues. The DNA for the CDR3 is TGCGCCAGCAGTAGCGGGCCAGTGGGCGAGCAGTACTTC. Translating it yields CASSSGPVGEQYF.

The CDR3 sequence is CASSATTANTGELFF. The CDR3 nucleotides are TGCGCCAGCAGCGCGACAACAGCGAACACCGGGGAGCTGTTTTTT. The V call is TRBV5-1, the J call TRBJ2-2; D gene ambiguous. This CDR3 region has 15 residues. Germline CDR1 and CDR2: SGHRS and YFSETQ. Trimming stripped 4 bases from V and 0 bases from J, with 10 bases between.

The chain combines TRBV29-1 with TRBJ1-1, with TRBD1 as a possible D gene (5 bases). Germline CDR1 and CDR2: SQVTM and ANQGSEA. This CDR3 is built from 14 residues. V was cut by 6 bases and J by 5 bases, with 19 bases left in between. CDR3 DNA: TGCAGCGTCTCGACGGGGGGGAGTGTAACTGAAGCTTTCTTT. This gives the protein CSVSTGGSVTEAFF.

The chain links TRBV6-1 to TRBJ1-2; 8 nucleotides match TRBD1. The V gene's germline CDR1 is MNHNS and CDR2 SASEGT. The J segment lost 5 bases and the V segment lost 0 bases, leaving 8 bases of the junction unmatched. This CDR3 is 16 amino acids long. The CDR3 DNA reads TGTGCCAGCAGTGAAGCGGGCAGGGGGCGCTGGTATGGCTACACCTTC. Translated, it gives CASSEAGRGRWYGYTF.

This clone was counted once. The chain has TRBV10-3 and TRBJ2-4, with a weak D call TRBD2 (6 bases). Germline CDR1 is ENHRY and CDR2 is SYGVKD. This CDR3 comprises 16 residues. The V and J ends lost 3 bases and 9 bases respectively, with 21 bases between them. The CDR3 DNA sequence: TGTGCCATCAGTGAACTCGGGGGTCCACCACGGGGCATTCAGTACTTC. Its protein product is CAISELGGPPRGIQYF.

The V gene is TRBV5-1, the J gene TRBJ1-4, with 10 bases lining up with TRBD1. CDR1 is SGHRS, CDR2 YFSETQ, per germline. The length of the CDR3 is 14 residues. With V trimmed by 0 bases and J by 7 bases, 0 bases remained unmatched. CDR3 sequence (DNA): TGCGCCAGCAGCTTGGGACAGGGGGCTGAAAAACTGTTTTTT. Amino acid sequence: CASSLGQGAEKLFF.

The chain recombines TRBV7-2 with TRBJ1-2; a possible D gene is TRBD1 (6 bases). The CDR3 runs 14 residues. Germline CDR1 is SGHTA and CDR2 is FQGNSA. Trimming pared 6 bases from V and 7 bases from J, leaving 18 bases between. CDR3 coding DNA: TGTGCCAGCAGAAAGGCGGGGGGCGTTGCTGGCTACACCTTC. Residues: CASRKAGGVAGYTF.

In nucleotides, the CDR3 is TGTGCCAGCAGCTTAAGTGGCTGGGACACTTATACGCAGTATTTT. Protein sequence: CASSLSGWDTYTQYF. J is TRBJ2-3 and V is TRBV7-2, with D possibly being TRBD1 (6 bases). CDR1 is SGHTA and CDR2 is FQGNSA in the germline V gene. This CDR3 has 15 residues. Trimming took 2 bases from V and 7 from J, leaving 16 bases between them.

This chain joins TRBV15 and TRBJ2-5, with TRBD1 matching 8 bases. The CDR3 covers 16 residues. Trimming took 0 bases from V and 5 from J; bases not matched to a gene: 8. Germline V gene sequence: CDR1 LNHNV, CDR2 YYDKDF (reference sequence). CDR3 sequence reads: CATSRDFTGGMETQYF. The CDR3 DNA follows: TGTGCCACCAGCAGAGATTTTACAGGGGGGATGGAGACCCAGTACTTC.

The chain joins TRBV4-3 to TRBJ2-3; the D gene is possibly TRBD2 (7 bases). V was trimmed by 0 bases and J by 12 bases, leaving 19 bases between them. Germline V CDR1 and CDR2: LGHNA, YSLEER. The CDR3 totals 15 residues. CDR3: CASSQEARGAGFQYF. The CDR3 bases are TGCGCCAGCAGCCAAGAAGCCCGGGGGGCAGGGTTCCAGTATTTT.

The chain employs TRBV5-1 and TRBJ1-1; no clear D. Per the germline V gene, CDR1 is SGHRS and CDR2 is YFSETQ. V lost 3 bases and J 0 bases, leaving 15 bases between the germline ends. This CDR3 contains 16 residues. DNA for the CDR3: TGCGCCAGCAGCTCCTCTATTACCGCCATGAACACTGAAGCTTTCTTT. Its protein product is CASSSSITAMNTEAFF.

The chain has TRBV4-3 and TRBJ1-4; TRBD1 might be the D (6 bases). V lost 0 bases to trimming and J lost 0 bases, with 14 bases between them. This CDR3 has 18 residues. From germline, CDR1 is LGHNA and CDR2 YSLEER. This CDR3 is CASSQDGGGPATNEKLFF. CDR3 coding DNA: TGCGCCAGCAGCCAAGATGGGGGGGGCCCCGCAACTAATGAAAAACTGTTTTTT.

This sequence joins TRBV4-2 and TRBJ2-1; D possibly corresponds to TRBD2 (6 bases). Germline CDR1 reads LGHNA; CDR2 reads YNFKEQ. The CDR3 covers 14 residues. V shed 1 base and J shed 2 bases, with 6 bases lying between them. CDR3 protein: CASSQGTTYNEQFF. CDR3 coding DNA: TGTGCCAGCAGCCAAGGGACTACCTACAATGAGCAGTTCTTC.

The chain is built from TRBV2 and TRBJ1-5, with no clear D. V lost 2 bases, J lost 1 base, and 6 bases lay in between. This CDR3 is 14 amino acids long. CDR1 and CDR2 (germline): SNHLY, FYNNEI. The chain's CDR3 is CASSESRSNQPQHF. DNA of the CDR3: TGTGCCAGCAGTGAAAGCAGGAGCAATCAGCCCCAGCATTTT.

The chain carries TRBV6-4 and TRBJ2-3, with TRBD1 matching 7 bases. This CDR3 spans 14 amino acids. With V trimmed by 2 bases and J by 1 base, 0 bases remained unmatched. CDR1 is MRHNA, CDR2 SNTAGT, per germline. The CDR3, as DNA: TGTGCCAGCAGTGACGGGACAGGCACAGATACGCAGTATTTT. Translation gives CASSDGTGTDTQYF.

This rearrangement joins TRBV5-4 to TRBJ1-1; D remains ambiguous. Germline CDR1 is SGHNT and CDR2 is YYREEE (reference sequence). V was clipped by 2 bases and J by 1 base, with 6 bases between them. This CDR3 is 13 amino acids long. The CDR3 sequence: CASSFTRNTEAFF. CDR3 sequence (DNA): TGTGCCAGCAGCTTCACCAGGAACACTGAAGCTTTCTTT.

V is TRBV5-4 and J is TRBJ2-5; D possibly corresponds to TRBD2 (5 bases). Germline assignment: CDR1 SGHNT and CDR2 YYREEE (reference sequence). The CDR3 extends over 14 amino acids. V lost 3 bases and J lost 3, with 12 bases in between. The CDR3 DNA reads as TGTGCCAGCAGCTACGTCGGGGTTGAAGAGACCCAGTACTTC. Protein product: CASSYVGVEETQYF.

J is TRBJ1-2 and V is TRBV6-1, with D maybe TRBD1 (5 bases). Germline values: CDR1 MNHNS, CDR2 SASEGT. V was pared by 3 bases and J by 3 bases, with 11 bases between. CDR3 size: 14 residues. The CDR3 DNA reads TGTGCCAGCAGTGATTGGGGCGCTGACTATGGCTACACCTTC. Its protein product is CASSDWGADYGYTF.

The chain carries TRBV7-6 and TRBJ2-2; 9 nucleotides line up with TRBD2. J was trimmed by 4 bases and V by 3 bases; bases with no gene match: 3. CDR3 length: 15 residues. The germline V gene encodes CDR1 SGHVS and CDR2 FNYEAQ. CDR3: CASSFQRGATGELFF. As DNA, the CDR3 is TGTGCCAGCAGCTTTCAGCGGGGGGCCACCGGGGAGCTGTTTTTT. The full variable domain, completed using reference TRBV7-6 and TRBJ2-2, is GAGVSQSPRYKVTKRGQDVALRCDPISGHVSLYWYRQALGQGPEFLTYFNYEAQQDKSGLPNDRFSAERPEGSISTLTIQRTEQRDSAMYRCASSFQRGATGELFFGEGSRLTVL.